This TCR beta chain was captured in a study of tumor-infiltrating lymphocytes in oesophageal squamous cell carcinoma. One entry per CDR3 protein results from TCRdb running MiXCR on the PCR reads. This table holds about 16,000 distinct CDR3 sequences, around 43% found once. Germline V CDR1 and CDR2: MNHNS, SASEGT. The CDR3 has 13 amino acids. The chain has TRBV6-1 and TRBJ2-4, with D possibly called TRBD1 or TRBD2 (7 bases each). The tail of the sequence fits TRBJ2-7 better, so the J call may be wrong. Sample: normal esophageal tissue next to the tumor. The receptor's source is a female donor with esophageal squamous cell carcinoma. CDR3 sequence: CASGGAGGYEQYF. The CDR3 DNA reads TGTGCCAGCGGGGGGGCAGGGGGCTACGAGCAGTACTTC.